What follows describes a single T cell receptor beta chain. Repertoires were generated with immunoSEQ multiplex PCR, while TCRdb's copy carries only in-frame clones and drops some. The sample holds some 180,000 clones, roughly 80% seen once. V shed 6 bases, J shed 2 bases, and the junction held 12 bases outside the gene matches. Germline lookup yields CDR1 LNHDA and CDR2 SQIVND (reference sequence). CDR3 length: 16 residues. This sample is drawn from a study of blood T cell repertoires in COVID-19. The material sequenced was peripheral blood. This receptor was taken from an elderly woman with COVID-19, enrolled during active disease. The rearrangement uses TRBV19 and TRBJ2-7, with 8 nucleotides matching TRBD2. In nucleotides, the CDR3 is TGTGCCAGTAGGAGGGCGGCTAGCGGGTCCCCCTACGAGCAGTACTTC. Its protein product is CASRRAASGSPYEQYF.